Detailed here is one T cell receptor beta chain. Its antigen remains unidentified. CDR1 LNHDA and CDR2 SQIVND come from the germline V gene (reference sequence). The CDR3 has 13 residues. V was trimmed by 5 bases and J by 4 bases, leaving 8 bases between them. These data belong to a study of cytomegalovirus exposure and HLA in healthy donors. Across the study: An analysis done earlier identified 95 million to 140 million unique TCR beta sequences from about 179 million T cells.

PCR amplification relied on 60 Vbeta primers (plus 13 Jbeta primers). In the original workflow: Later analysis identified 80 million to 90 million unique TCR beta chains, 8.5 million to 13 million shared. Clones were read by immunoSEQ multiplex PCR, and TCRdb kept only the in-frame ones, dropping some. V and J calls plus clone size are reproduced from that table; the DNA served to infer D and trimming. The table records some 130,000 clones, under 85% of them present only once. Points from the study as a whole: The study had only CMV serostatus as immune exposure information.

The clonotype originates from a boy younger than 18 in good health and CMV-seronegative. The sample was PBMCs. V usage is TRBV19 and J usage is TRBJ1-4; D remains ambiguous. The CDR3 protein is CASSEDFNEKLFF. CDR3 in DNA: TGTGCCAGTAGTGAAGACTTTAATGAAAAACTGTTTTTT.